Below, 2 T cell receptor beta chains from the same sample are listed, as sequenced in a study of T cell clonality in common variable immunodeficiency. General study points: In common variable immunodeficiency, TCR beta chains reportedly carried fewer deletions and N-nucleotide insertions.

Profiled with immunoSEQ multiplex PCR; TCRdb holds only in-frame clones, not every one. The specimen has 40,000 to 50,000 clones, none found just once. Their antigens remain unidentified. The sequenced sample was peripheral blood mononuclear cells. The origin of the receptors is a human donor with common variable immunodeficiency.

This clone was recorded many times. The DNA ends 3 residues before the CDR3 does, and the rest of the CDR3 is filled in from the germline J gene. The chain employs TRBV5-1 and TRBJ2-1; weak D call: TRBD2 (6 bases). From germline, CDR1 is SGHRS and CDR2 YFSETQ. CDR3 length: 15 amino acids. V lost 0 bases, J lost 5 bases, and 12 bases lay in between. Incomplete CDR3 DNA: TGCGCCAGCAGCTTGGGGACTAACATTAACAATGAG. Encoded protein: CASSLGTNINNE. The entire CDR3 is CASSLGTNINNEQFF.

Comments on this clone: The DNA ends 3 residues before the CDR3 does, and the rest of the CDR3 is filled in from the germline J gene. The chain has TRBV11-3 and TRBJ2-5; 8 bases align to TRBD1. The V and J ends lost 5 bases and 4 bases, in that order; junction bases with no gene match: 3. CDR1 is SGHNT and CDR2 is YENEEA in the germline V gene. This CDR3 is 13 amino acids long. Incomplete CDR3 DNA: TGTGCCAGCAGCGCCGACAGGGGAGAGACC. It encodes CASSADRGET. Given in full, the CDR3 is CASSADRGETQYF.